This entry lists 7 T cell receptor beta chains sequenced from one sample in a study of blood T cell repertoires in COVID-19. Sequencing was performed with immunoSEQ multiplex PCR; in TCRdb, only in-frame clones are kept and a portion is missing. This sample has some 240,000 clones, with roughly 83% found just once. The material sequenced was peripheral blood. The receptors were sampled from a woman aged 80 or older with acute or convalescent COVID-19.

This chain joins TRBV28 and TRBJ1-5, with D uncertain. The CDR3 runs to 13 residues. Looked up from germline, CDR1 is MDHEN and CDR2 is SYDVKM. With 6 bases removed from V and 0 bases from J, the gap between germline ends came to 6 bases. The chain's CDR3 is CASSPSSNQPQHF. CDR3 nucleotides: TGTGCCAGCAGCCCGTCTAGCAATCAGCCCCAGCATTTT.

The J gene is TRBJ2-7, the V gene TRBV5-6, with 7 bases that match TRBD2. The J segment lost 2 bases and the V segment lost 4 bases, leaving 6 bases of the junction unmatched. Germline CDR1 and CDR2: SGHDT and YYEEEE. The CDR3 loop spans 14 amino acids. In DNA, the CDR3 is TGTGCCAGCAGCGGAAGCGGGATTACCTACGAGCAGTACTTC. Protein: CASSGSGITYEQYF.

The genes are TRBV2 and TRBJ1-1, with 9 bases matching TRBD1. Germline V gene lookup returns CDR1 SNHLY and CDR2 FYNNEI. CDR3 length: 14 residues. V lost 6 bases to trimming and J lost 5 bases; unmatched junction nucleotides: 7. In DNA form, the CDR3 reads TGTGCCAGCAGGACGACAGGGGGTGGGACTGAAGCTTTCTTT. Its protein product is CASRTTGGGTEAFF.

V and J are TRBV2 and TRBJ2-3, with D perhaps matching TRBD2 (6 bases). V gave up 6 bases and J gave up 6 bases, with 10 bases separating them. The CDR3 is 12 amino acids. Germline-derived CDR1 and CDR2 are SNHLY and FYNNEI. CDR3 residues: CASRGGGDTQYF. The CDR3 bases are TGTGCCAGCAGGGGGGGTGGGGATACGCAGTATTTT.

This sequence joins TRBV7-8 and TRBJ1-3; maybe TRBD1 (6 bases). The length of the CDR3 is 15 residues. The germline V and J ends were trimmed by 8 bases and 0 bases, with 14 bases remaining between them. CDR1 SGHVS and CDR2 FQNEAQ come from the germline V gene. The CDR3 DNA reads TGTGCCAGCTCCCAACAGGGCTACTCTGGAAACACCATATATTTT. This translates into CASSQQGYSGNTIYF.

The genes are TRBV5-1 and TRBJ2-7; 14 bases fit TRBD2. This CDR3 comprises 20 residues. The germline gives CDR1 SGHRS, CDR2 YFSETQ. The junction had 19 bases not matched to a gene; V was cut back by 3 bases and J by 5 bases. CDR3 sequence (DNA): TGCGCCAGCAGCTACCCCGGGACTAGCGGGGGACCCACGAGGAGCAACGAGCAGTACTTC. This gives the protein CASSYPGTSGGPTRSNEQYF.

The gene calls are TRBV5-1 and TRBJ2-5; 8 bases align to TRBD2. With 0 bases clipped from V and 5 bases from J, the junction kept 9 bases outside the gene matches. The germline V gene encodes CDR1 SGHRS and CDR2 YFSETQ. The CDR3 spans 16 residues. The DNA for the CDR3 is TGCGCCAGCAGCTTGGCCGGTAGCGGGGTGGGTGAGACCCAGTACTTC. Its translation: CASSLAGSGVGETQYF.